The 4 T cell receptor beta chains reported below all come from one sample, sequenced in a study of T cells in lung cancer brain metastases. Produced via immunoSEQ multiplex PCR; TCRdb's table is partial and in-frame only. The data contain 3,000 or so clones, approximately 91% of them seen just once; the ten biggest clones take up about 3%. Sample: tumor tissue from the primary lung tumor. The receptors were sampled from a man between 65 and 80 years old with non-small cell lung cancer.

Worth noting for this clone: It is likely a read error, because the conserved phenylalanine at the end of the CDR3 is missing. The gene calls are TRBV5-1 and TRBJ1-4, with D maybe TRBD1 (6 bases). In germline, CDR1 is SGHRS, CDR2 YFSETQ. Trimming stripped 0 bases from V and 10 bases from J, with 7 bases between. The CDR3 spans 12 residues. CDR3 region: CASSLAGAKLFS. The CDR3 DNA reads as TGCGCCAGCAGCTTGGCGGGGGCAAAACTGTTTTCT.

This rearrangement joins TRBV7-8 to TRBJ2-2, with a weak D call TRBD2 (7 bases). V was clipped by 5 bases and J by 7 bases, with 14 bases between them. The CDR3 extends over 14 amino acids. Germline V CDR1 and CDR2: SGHVS, FQNEAQ. The CDR3 coding sequence is TGTGCCAGCAGCCAAGCTAGGGGGGGCGGGGAGCTGTTTTTT. This gives the protein CASSQARGGGELFF. The full variable domain, in which reference TRBV7-8 and TRBJ2-2 provide the parts outside the CDR3, is GAGVSQSPRYKVAKRGQDVALRCDPISGHVSLFWYQQALGQGPEFLTYFQNEAQLDKSGLPSDRFFAERPEGSVSTLKIQRTQQEDSAVYLCASSQARGGGELFFGEGSRLTVL.

V usage is TRBV5-4 and J usage is TRBJ2-6; D gene unclear. V shed 4 bases and J shed 0 bases, with 20 bases lying between them. The V gene's germline CDR1 is SGHNT and CDR2 YYREEE (reference sequence). The CDR3 consists of 19 residues. The CDR3: CASSLPTEGPFSGANVLTF. The DNA of the CDR3 is TGTGCCAGCAGCCTACCGACCGAAGGCCCCTTCTCTGGGGCCAACGTCCTGACTTTC.

The chain recombines TRBV27 with TRBJ2-3; possible D gene TRBD1, 6 bases. V lost 8 bases, J lost 3 bases, and 18 bases lay in between. The germline V gene has CDR1 MNHEY and CDR2 SMNVEV (reference sequence). CDR3 length: 15 amino acids. Here the CDR3 reads CASGPGRGGTDTQYF. CDR3 sequence (DNA): TGTGCCAGCGGCCCGGGACGAGGGGGAACAGATACGCAGTATTTT.